This TCR beta chain was sequenced during a study of T cell repertoires in ileal Crohn's disease. Data came from immunoSEQ multiplex PCR; TCRdb stores just in-frame clones and leaves some out. The table includes 14,000 or so clones, 60% to 85% detected once. Note on this clone: The antigen remains undetermined.

This CDR3 region has 14 residues. Germline CDR1 reads SGHRS; CDR2 reads YFSETQ. The junction had 3 bases not matched to a gene; V was cut back by 2 bases and J by 7 bases. Study-wide results and caveats: Mucosal expansions were suggested to be mainly CD8 T cells.

Sample: ileal tissue. This sequence originates from an adult with Crohn's disease. The chain carries TRBV5-1 and TRBJ2-7, with TRBD2 matching 13 bases. The CDR3 nucleotides read TGCGCCAGCAGCTTTCGGACTAGCGGGGGAGAGCAGTACTTC. Translation: CASSFRTSGGEQYF.